Described below is a single T cell receptor (beta chain) sequence and its context. Its recognized antigen is unknown. No base-level quality is on record; no much larger clone is a single base apart. The entry originates in a study of beta chain features in type 1 diabetes listed by TCRdb under 2018. About the investigation overall: Mean age, gender distribution, total cell number and subset yield did not differ between patients and healthy donors. Across all samples, almost 110 million sorted cells were examined, and cell number per subset correlated strongly with RNA yield. The study compared TCRB repertoires of sorted circulating CD4+ T cell subsets between recently diagnosed type 1 diabetes patients and matched healthy donors. Naive and central memory subsets were obtained from all 28 donors, but regulatory and stem cell-like memory subsets were isolated from only 8 patients and roughly 8 healthy donors.

Here is what the overall study found, with its caveats: Because small numbers of individuals were included in the HLA sub-analyses, any influence of HLA type on TCRB rearrangement was left unresolved. The naive, central memory and regulatory TCRB repertoires appeared to resemble one another more closely among patients than among healthy donors. At VDJ recombination sites, type 1 diabetes patients had fewer insertions and more deleted nucleotides, which implies abnormalities in thymic rearrangement. Type 1 diabetes patients showed a moderate but significant shortening of TCRB CDR3 length in all four CD4+ subsets. Sequencing cDNA rather than genomic DNA could over-represent highly expressing activated cells, although activation and CD3 levels did not differ between groups. PCR might favor shorter templates, but patient and control samples were amplified and corrected together, so any skew would affect both groups equally.

Each donor gave one peripheral blood draw, about 110 mL on average, collected into heparinised tubes. Using a panel that included CD45RO, CCR7, CD25, CD127, CD95 and CD27, naive, central memory, regulatory and stem cell-like memory CD4+ T cells were sorted on a BD FACSAria II. Purity was above 95% for every sorted population. PBMCs were isolated immediately by Lymphoprep density gradient centrifugation and stained directly without culture. So that batch effects would be minimized, each experiment stained and sorted samples in pairs, pairing one healthy donor with one patient. The entire isolated RNA was reverse transcribed using the High Capacity cDNA Reverse Transcription Kit, and thus expressed TCRB transcripts were sequenced. Naive, central memory and regulatory T cell samples underwent deep immunoSEQ sequencing, averaging around 3.9 million total reads per sample. Sorted cells were lysed in RLT buffer, and RNA was extracted using DNase-treated RNeasy Micro or Mini kits according to cell number. Each cell subset was processed separately to prevent cross-contamination, with patient and healthy donor samples processed together. The immunoSEQ multiplex PCR was used to amplify TCRB sequences from cDNA, yielding 87-bp fragments that span the CDR3 region. The amplicons were sequenced using the Illumina HiSeq platform. In the original analysis: Synthetic template baselines were used to correct PCR bias computationally, reads within Hamming distance 2 were collapsed together, and singletons that could not be merged were discarded. Reads were aligned to IMGT to assign V, D and J genes, CDR3 length, and insertions or deletions at six rearrangement sites. Within each subset, clonotype counts were normalized to sorted cell number, and only after that were true diversity and Gini coefficients computed with the tcR R package. Repertoire sharing was quantified using the overlap coefficient calculated on TCRB nucleotide sequences. As a proxy for the pre-selection repertoire, out-of-frame TCRB sequences from naive cells were analyzed. This is the immuneACCESS table as TCRdb keeps it, with only in-frame sequences that have V and J called. A part of the clones is gone; compared with another copy, unresolved V genes explain less than half, and the rest is unexplained. V and J calls and clone size are as listed in that table; D and trimming were resolved from the DNA. In this sample the table shows a few hundred thousand clones, around 16% of which occur a single time. The top ten clonotypes cover 0.019% of the sample.

Sequences SEHNR (CDR1) and FQNEAQ (CDR2) are obtained from the germline V gene (reference sequence). From the cysteine up to the phenylalanine, the CDR3 has a length of 16 residues. This entry keeps only the CDR3 DNA: 48 bases, framed from base 1. From V the trimming removes 3 bases and from J it removes 9 bases, while the gene matches leave 8 bases of the junction unaccounted for. The specimen was naive CD4+ T cells from blood. The cell subset or site label of this sample denotes: true naive CD4+ T cells. The chain links TRBV7-9 with TRBJ2-1; TRBD2 matches 13 bases in the middle. The receptor was isolated from a woman aged 18-29 years in good health. The DNA reads as follows: TGTGCCAGCAGCTTCGGGACTAGCGGGATGACAACTGAGCAGTTCTTC. This sequence encodes CASSFGTSGMTTEQFF.